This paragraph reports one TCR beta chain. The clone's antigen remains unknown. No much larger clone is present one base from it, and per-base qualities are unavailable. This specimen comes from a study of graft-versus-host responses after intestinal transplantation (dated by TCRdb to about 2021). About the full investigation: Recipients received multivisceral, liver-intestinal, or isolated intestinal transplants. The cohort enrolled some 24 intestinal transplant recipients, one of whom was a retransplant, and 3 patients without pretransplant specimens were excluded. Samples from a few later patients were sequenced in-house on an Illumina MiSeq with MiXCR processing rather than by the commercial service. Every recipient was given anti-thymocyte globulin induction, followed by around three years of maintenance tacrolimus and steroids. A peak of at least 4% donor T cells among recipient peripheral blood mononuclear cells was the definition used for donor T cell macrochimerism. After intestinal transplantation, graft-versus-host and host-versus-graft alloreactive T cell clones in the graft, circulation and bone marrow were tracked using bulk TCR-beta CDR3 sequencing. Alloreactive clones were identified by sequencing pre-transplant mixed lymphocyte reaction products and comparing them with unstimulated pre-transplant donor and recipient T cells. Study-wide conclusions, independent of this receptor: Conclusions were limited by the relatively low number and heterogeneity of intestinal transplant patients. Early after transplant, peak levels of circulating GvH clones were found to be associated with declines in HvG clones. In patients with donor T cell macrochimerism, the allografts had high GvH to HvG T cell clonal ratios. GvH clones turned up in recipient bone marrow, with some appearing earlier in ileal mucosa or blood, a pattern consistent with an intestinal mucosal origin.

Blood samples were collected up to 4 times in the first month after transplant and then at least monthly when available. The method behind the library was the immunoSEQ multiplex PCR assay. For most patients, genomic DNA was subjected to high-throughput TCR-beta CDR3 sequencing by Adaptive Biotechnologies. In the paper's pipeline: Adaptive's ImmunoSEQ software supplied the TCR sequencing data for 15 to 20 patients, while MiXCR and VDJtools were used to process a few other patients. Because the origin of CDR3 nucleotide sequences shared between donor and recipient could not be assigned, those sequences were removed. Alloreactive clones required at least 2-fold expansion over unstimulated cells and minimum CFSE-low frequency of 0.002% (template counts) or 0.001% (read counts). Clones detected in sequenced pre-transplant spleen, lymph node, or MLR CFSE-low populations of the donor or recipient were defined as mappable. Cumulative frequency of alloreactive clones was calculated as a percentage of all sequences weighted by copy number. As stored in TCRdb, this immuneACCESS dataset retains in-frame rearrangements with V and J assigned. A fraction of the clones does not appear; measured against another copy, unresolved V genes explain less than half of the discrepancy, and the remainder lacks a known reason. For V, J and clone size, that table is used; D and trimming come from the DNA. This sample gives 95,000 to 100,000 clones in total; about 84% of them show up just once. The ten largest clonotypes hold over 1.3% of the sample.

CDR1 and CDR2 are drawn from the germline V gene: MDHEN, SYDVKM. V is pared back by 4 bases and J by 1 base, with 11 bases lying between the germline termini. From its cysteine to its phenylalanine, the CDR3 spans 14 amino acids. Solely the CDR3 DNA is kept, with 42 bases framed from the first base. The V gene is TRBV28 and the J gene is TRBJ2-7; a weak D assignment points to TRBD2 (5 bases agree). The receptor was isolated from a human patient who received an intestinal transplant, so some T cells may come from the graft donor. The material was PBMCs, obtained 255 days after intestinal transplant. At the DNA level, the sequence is TGTGCCAGCAGTTCCACGACGGGATCCTACGAGCAGTACTTC. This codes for CASSSTTGSYEQYF.